The 32 T cell receptor beta chains below all came from one sample that was sequenced in a study of blood T cell repertoires in COVID-19. Generated by immunoSEQ multiplex PCR, the TCRdb table keeps only in-frame clones and is missing some. This sample yields 55,000 to 70,000 clones, of which approximately 87% are seen a single time; 5.5% to 8.5% belongs to the top ten. The sample comprised peripheral blood. The receptor set was obtained from a man in his 60s with active or convalescent COVID-19.

The gene calls are TRBV27 and TRBJ2-7; 7 bases match TRBD1. CDR1 MNHEY and CDR2 SMNVEV come from the germline V gene (reference sequence). Unmatched junction bases numbered 5, after V lost 5 bases and J lost 1 base. The CDR3 spans 14 residues. CDR3 in DNA: TGTGCCAGCAGTCGAAGGGGGCTGTCCTACGAGCAGTACTTC. Residues: CASSRRGLSYEQYF.

The chain employs TRBV27 and TRBJ2-3, with TRBD2 matching over 8 bases. CDR3 length: 15 residues. The trim removed 2 bases at V and 6 bases at J, leaving 7 bases unmatched. The germline gives CDR1 MNHEY, CDR2 SMNVEV (reference sequence). DNA for the CDR3: TGTGCCAGCAGTTTAAGTGGAGCGGGAGTGGATACGCAGTATTTT. As protein: CASSLSGAGVDTQYF.

V and J are TRBV29-1 and TRBJ2-7; maybe TRBD1 (5 bases). This CDR3 is built from 13 residues. The germline V gene encodes CDR1 SQVTM and CDR2 ANQGSEA. V lost 7 bases, J lost 0 bases, and 13 bases lay in between. In DNA form, the CDR3 reads TGCAGCGCTCTGCAGGGAAGCTCCTACGAGCAGTACTTC. This sequence encodes CSALQGSSYEQYF.

The genes are TRBV5-1 and TRBJ1-5; 8 bases are a match to TRBD1. The J segment lost 3 bases and the V segment lost 1 base, leaving 3 bases of the junction unmatched. Germline CDR1 reads SGHRS; CDR2 reads YFSETQ. This CDR3 contains 15 residues. CDR3 coding DNA: TGCGCCAGCAGCTTGACAGGGGGTTCCAATCAGCCCCAGCATTTT. Protein sequence: CASSLTGGSNQPQHF.

CDR3 region: CASSMASYVEQFF. The CDR3 region has the DNA TGTGCCAGTAGTATGGCTAGCTACGTTGAGCAGTTCTTC. The rearrangement uses TRBV19 and TRBJ2-1; a weak D match, TRBD2 (5 bases). The CDR3 sequence is 13 residues long. The germline CDR1 and CDR2 sequences are LNHDA and SQIVND (reference sequence). V was trimmed by 3 bases and J by 9 bases, leaving 12 bases between them. Looking up the rest from reference TRBV19 and TRBJ2-1 gives the full variable domain: DGGITQSPKYLFRKEGQNVTLSCEQNLNHDAMYWYRQDPGQGLRLIYYSQIVNDFQKGDIAEGYSVSREKKESFPLTVTSAQKNPTAFYLCASSMASYVEQFFGPGTRLTVL.

This chain joins TRBV7-9 and TRBJ1-2, with 10 bases aligning to TRBD1. Per the germline V gene, CDR1 is SEHNR and CDR2 is FQNEAQ (reference sequence). The trim removed 3 bases at V and 6 bases at J, leaving 4 bases unmatched. CDR3 length: 14 residues. CDR3 DNA sequence: TGTGCCAGCAGCTTCCCGGGACAGGGGAATGGCTACACCTTC. It encodes CASSFPGQGNGYTF.

This CDR3 reads CATHRDRVRSEAFF. CDR3 coding DNA: TGTGCCACACACCGGGACAGGGTGAGATCTGAAGCTTTCTTT. The chain combines TRBV28 with TRBJ1-1, with 9 bases lining up with TRBD1. V was pared by 10 bases and J by 6 bases, with 12 bases of the junction left unmatched. This CDR3 is built from 14 residues. In germline, CDR1 is MDHEN, CDR2 SYDVKM.

This chain joins TRBV7-2 and TRBJ1-1; no definite D call. V shed 2 bases and J shed 7 bases, with 14 bases lying between them. The CDR3 has 14 residues. Germline V gene data show CDR1 as SGHTA and CDR2 as FQGNSA. The DNA of the CDR3 is TGTGCCAGCAGCTTAAACAATCGGGGAATTGAAGCTTTCTTT. This sequence encodes CASSLNNRGIEAFF.

This sequence joins TRBV29-1 and TRBJ1-1; D call uncertain. CDR1 SQVTM and CDR2 ANQGSEA come from the germline V gene. Trimming pared 5 bases from V and 1 base from J, leaving 8 bases between. The CDR3 has 12 amino acids. Written as DNA, the CDR3 is TGCAGCGTTATGCAGCGGAACACTGAAGCTTTCTTT. It translates to CSVMQRNTEAFF.

This rearrangement joins TRBV3-1 (or the pseudogene TRBV3-2) to TRBJ2-7, with D possibly being TRBD2 (5 bases). This CDR3 is built from 16 residues. Per germline, CDR1 LGHDT and CDR2 YNNKEL (reference sequence). V lost 4 bases and J lost 0, with 16 bases in between. The DNA for the CDR3 is TGTGCCAGCAGCCTCCGCACGGGTAGCGTCTCCTACGAGCAGTACTTC. It specifies CASSLRTGSVSYEQYF.

V and J are TRBV24-1 and TRBJ2-2, with D possibly TRBD1 on 6 matching bases. The germline V gene has CDR1 KGHDR and CDR2 SFDVKD. With 5 bases removed from V and 2 bases from J, the gap between germline ends came to 14 bases. The CDR3 spans 16 residues. CDR3 amino acids: CATSATDRTNTGELFF. The CDR3 DNA reads TGTGCCACCAGTGCCACAGACAGGACTAACACCGGGGAGCTGTTTTTT.

The J gene is TRBJ2-3, the V gene TRBV6-5; no definite D call. CDR3 size: 15 residues. Trimming pared 6 bases from V and 0 bases from J, leaving 13 bases between. The germline gives CDR1 MNHEY, CDR2 SVGAGI. The CDR3 DNA reads TGTGCCAGCAGATCTATAGCCGTAAGCACAGATACGCAGTATTTT. Translating gives CASRSIAVSTDTQYF.

This chain uses TRBV28 with TRBJ1-6; 12 positions agree with TRBD1. The CDR3 is 18 amino acids. Trimming took 5 bases from V and 3 from J; bases not matched to a gene: 8. Germline CDR1 is MDHEN and CDR2 is SYDVKM. The CDR3 reads CASSTGTGGAGYNSPLHF. Written as DNA, the CDR3 is TGTGCCAGCAGTACCGGGACAGGGGGCGCGGGCTATAATTCACCCCTCCACTTT.

This chain connects TRBV12-3 or TRBV12-4 to TRBJ1-3; no firm D call. This CDR3 region has 13 residues. Trimming stripped 7 bases from V and 4 bases from J, with 11 bases between. The CDR3 region is CASTNNGGNTIYF. The CDR3, as DNA: TGTGCCAGCACCAATAACGGGGGAAACACCATATATTTT.

The chain joins TRBV19 to TRBJ2-7, with 7 bases identical to TRBD2. Germline V gene lookup returns CDR1 LNHDA and CDR2 SQIVND (reference sequence). V was pared by 3 bases and J by 5 bases, with 13 bases of the junction left unmatched. This CDR3 spans 16 amino acids. CDR3 loop: CASSIWGGNNQDEQYF. The CDR3 region has the DNA TGTGCCAGTAGTATCTGGGGGGGGAATAATCAGGACGAGCAGTACTTC. The complete variable domain, with remaining parts taken from reference TRBV19 and TRBJ2-7, reads DGGITQSPKYLFRKEGQNVTLSCEQNLNHDAMYWYRQDPGQGLRLIYYSQIVNDFQKGDIAEGYSVSREKKESFPLTVTSAQKNPTAFYLCASSIWGGNNQDEQYFGPGTRLTVT.

CDR3 region: CASSLARGRDTEAFF. The CDR3 DNA is TGTGCCAGCAGCTTAGCTCGAGGTCGTGATACTGAAGCTTTCTTT. The rearrangement links TRBV7-6 to TRBJ1-1; unclear D gene. The CDR3 is 15 amino acids. V was cut by 0 bases and J by 5 bases, with 13 bases left in between. In germline, CDR1 is SGHVS, CDR2 FNYEAQ.

This chain joins TRBV23-1 and TRBJ2-2; D might be TRBD1 (5 bases). TRBV23-1 is an ORF, and what it does is uncertain. This CDR3 is built from 16 residues. V was cut by 6 bases and J by 0 bases, with 14 bases left in between. CDR3 loop: CASSQGDSPNTGELFF. The CDR3, as DNA: TGCGCCAGCAGCCAAGGTGACAGCCCGAACACCGGGGAGCTGTTTTTT.

The table lists this clone with a count of one. This chain joins TRBV15 and TRBJ1-2, with D possibly being TRBD1 (6 bases). V gave up 6 bases and J gave up 8 bases, with 16 bases separating them. The CDR3 loop spans 13 amino acids. Germline V gene sequence: CDR1 LNHNV, CDR2 YYDKDF (reference sequence). The CDR3 bases are TGTGCCACCAGGATCCCGGGGGGCGCGGGCTACACCTTC. Translated: CATRIPGGAGYTF.

The chain links TRBV28 to TRBJ1-6, with 12 bases that match TRBD1. V was clipped by 6 bases and J by 9 bases; unmatched bases: 9. Germline assignment: CDR1 MDHEN and CDR2 SYDVKM. This CDR3 contains 16 residues. The CDR3, as DNA: TGTGCCAGCAGGTACGGGGACAGGGGGCGAATTTCACCCCTCCACTTT. Its protein is CASRYGDRGRISPLHF.

Only a few counts were recorded for this clone. This chain uses TRBV11-2 with TRBJ2-2; D might be TRBD1 (6 bases). The ends were cut back, 5 bases at V and 4 bases at J, with 11 bases in the middle. CDR1 and CDR2 from the germline V gene are SGHAT and FQNNGV. The CDR3 loop spans 14 amino acids. CDR3 coding DNA: TGTGCCAGCAGCCCTCAACAGGGCACCGGGGAGCTGTTTTTT. It encodes CASSPQQGTGELFF.

CDR3 coding DNA: TGTGCCAGCAGCTTATCACGGTCGAACACAGATACGCAGTATTTT. It is translated as CASSLSRSNTDTQYF. The rearrangement links TRBV7-2 to TRBJ2-3; D is unclear. Trimming removed 2 bases from V and 2 bases from J, with 11 bases in between. The germline gives CDR1 SGHTA, CDR2 FQGNSA. This CDR3 region has 15 residues.

The chain carries TRBV6-5 and TRBJ1-3, with D possibly matching TRBD1 (6 bases). This CDR3 spans 12 amino acids. V lost 7 bases and J 9 bases, leaving 13 bases between the germline ends. Germline V gene lookup returns CDR1 MNHEY and CDR2 SVGAGI. In DNA form, the CDR3 reads TGTGCCAGCACCGAGGGGGAGAGCACCATATATTTT. Its protein product is CASTEGESTIYF.

The V and J genes are TRBV24-1 and TRBJ2-3; the match to TRBD1 covers 9 bases. The CDR3 consists of 14 residues. The ends lost 7 bases at V and 3 bases at J; junction bases unmatched: 4. Looked up from germline, CDR1 is KGHDR and CDR2 is SFDVKD. The CDR3 sequence is CATRGTGTTDTQYF. The CDR3 region has the DNA TGTGCCACCAGGGGGACAGGGACAACAGATACGCAGTATTTT.

The chain combines TRBV5-8 with TRBJ2-2; 7 nucleotides align to TRBD1. The V segment lost 0 bases and the J segment 5 bases; nucleotides outside the gene matches: 7. Germline-derived CDR1 and CDR2 are SGHTS and YDEGEE. The CDR3 runs 16 residues. CDR3: CASSLEGASVTGELFF. CDR3 nucleotides: TGTGCCAGCAGCTTGGAGGGGGCCTCGGTGACCGGGGAGCTGTTTTTT.

This clone was seen a handful of times. The genes are TRBV12-3 or TRBV12-4 and TRBJ1-1, with 9 bases aligning to TRBD1. The CDR3 totals 12 residues. Germline trimming cut 3 bases from V and 10 bases from J; bases unmatched to any gene: 3. The CDR3 is CASSLGQGGAFF. The CDR3 DNA sequence: TGTGCCAGCAGTTTGGGACAGGGTGGAGCTTTCTTT.

This chain connects TRBV11-1 to TRBJ2-1; the match to TRBD2 covers 11 bases. This CDR3 has 16 residues. Unmatched junction bases numbered 4, after V lost 2 bases and J lost 4 bases. Germline CDR1 SGHAT, CDR2 FQDESV (reference sequence). The chain's CDR3 is CASSLSGTSGYNEQFF. CDR3 sequence (DNA): TGTGCCAGCAGCTTAAGCGGGACTAGCGGTTACAATGAGCAGTTCTTC. Supplemented by reference TRBV11-1 and TRBJ2-1, the full variable domain reads EAEVAQSPRYKITEKSQAVAFWCDPISGHATLYWYRQILGQGPELLVQFQDESVVDDSQLPKDRFSAERLKGVDSTLKIQPAELGDSAMYLCASSLSGTSGYNEQFFGPGTRLTVL.

The chain recombines TRBV19 with TRBJ1-1; D is ambiguous. There are 14 residues in the CDR3. The V end was cut by 4 bases, the J end by 8 bases, with 17 bases between. Germline CDR1 and CDR2: LNHDA and SQIVND (reference sequence). CDR3 nucleotide sequence: TGTGCCAGTAGTAACGGCCGTGGAGAACCCGAAGCTTTCTTT. It is translated as CASSNGRGEPEAFF.

Written as DNA, the CDR3 is TGTGCCAGTAGTATAGGCGCCAGGGCTAATTCACCCCTCCACTTT. Protein: CASSIGARANSPLHF. The chain couples TRBV19 to TRBJ1-6, with D perhaps matching TRBD1 (5 bases). Trimming pared 1 base from V and 6 bases from J, leaving 10 bases between. The germline CDR1 and CDR2 sequences are LNHDA and SQIVND (reference sequence). CDR3 size: 15 residues.

The V and J genes are TRBV28 and TRBJ1-5; 8 positions match TRBD1. The V gene's germline CDR1 is MDHEN and CDR2 SYDVKM. Unmatched junction bases numbered 10, after V lost 6 bases and J lost 6 bases. There are 15 residues in the CDR3. CDR3: CASRTDRAPVQPQHF. CDR3 DNA sequence: TGTGCCAGCAGGACGGACAGGGCGCCGGTTCAGCCCCAGCATTTT.

This clone was observed once. The CDR3 here is CASQTKIYGSGELFF. The CDR3 nucleotides read TGCGCCAGCCAGACAAAGATCTATGGGTCCGGGGAGCTGTTTTTT. The genes are TRBV5-1 and TRBJ2-2; the D is unclear. Deletions cut 7 bases from V and 6 bases from J, with 19 bases between. Germline values: CDR1 SGHRS, CDR2 YFSETQ. CDR3 size: 15 residues.

V usage is TRBV19 and J usage is TRBJ1-1; D is undetermined. Germline CDR1 LNHDA, CDR2 SQIVND (reference sequence). V lost 7 bases to trimming and J lost 1 base, with 13 bases between them. This CDR3 is built from 14 residues. CDR3 nucleotide sequence: TGTGCCAGTACCATCAGAACCCCGAACACTGAAGCTTTCTTT. Translating gives CASTIRTPNTEAFF.

For the CDR3, the DNA is TGTGCCAGTCGGGTTGGCGGGAGGGCCGGAGATACGCAGTATTTT. Its translation: CASRVGGRAGDTQYF. The J gene is TRBJ2-3, the V gene TRBV19; 9 positions agree with TRBD2. The germline V gene has CDR1 LNHDA and CDR2 SQIVND (reference sequence). V gave up 8 bases and J gave up 5 bases; unmatched junction bases: 11. This CDR3 contains 15 residues.